These T cell receptor beta chains were read from a single sample in a study of shared clonotypes between healthy human individuals. Measured with immunoSEQ multiplex PCR; TCRdb has only the in-frame clones, and not every one. The sample yields fewer than 850,000 clones, more than 70% seen once. The sequencing sample was made of memory CD4+ T cells sorted from blood. Every receptor here comes from a woman between 25 and 40 years old in good health. CDR3s include the opening cysteine and the closing phenylalanine or tryptophan. A D gene is named only where the DNA matches it firmly. Part of the rows lack a size; the others show once, few, many or a class for expanded clones.

d_call: .; clone_size: .; j_call: TRBJ2-3; v_call: TRBV18; cdr3_nt: TGTGCCAGCTCTCGCGACGGTCACGGGGCAGATACGCAGTATTTT; cdr3_aa: CASSRDGHGADTQYF
d_call: TRBD1; clone_size: few; j_call: TRBJ2-7; v_call: TRBV4-1; cdr3_nt: TGCGCCAGCAGCCTCGGACAGGGAATGTACGAGCAGTACTTC; cdr3_aa: CASSLGQGMYEQYF
d_call: TRBD1; clone_size: .; j_call: TRBJ1-1; v_call: TRBV29-1; cdr3_nt: TGCAGCGTTGTCGGCGGGACAGAGCATATGAACACTGAAGCTTTCTTT; cdr3_aa: CSVVGGTEHMNTEAFF
d_call: .; clone_size: .; j_call: TRBJ2-1; v_call: TRBV7-2; cdr3_nt: TGTGCCAGCAGCTCGACCCGGGCGCACAATGAGCAGTTCTTC; cdr3_aa: CASSSTRAHNEQFF
d_call: .; clone_size: .; j_call: TRBJ1-4; v_call: TRBV19; cdr3_nt: TGTGCCAGTAGTACGGGGGTGGCAACTAATGAAAAACTGTTTTTT; cdr3_aa: CASSTGVATNEKLFF
d_call: TRBD1; clone_size: few; j_call: TRBJ1-5; v_call: TRBV28; cdr3_nt: TGTGCCAGCACCGTCGGCCAGGGGGCTTATCAGCCCCAGCATTTT; cdr3_aa: CASTVGQGAYQPQHF
d_call: TRBD2; clone_size: .; j_call: TRBJ2-3; v_call: TRBV7-9; cdr3_nt: TGTGCCAGCAGCCCAGCCGCGGGAGTGAATACGCAGTATTTT; cdr3_aa: CASSPAAGVNTQYF
d_call: TRBD1; clone_size: few; j_call: TRBJ2-4; v_call: TRBV5-1; cdr3_nt: TGCGCCAGCAGCCCGTACGCAGGACAGGGGGCTTCCAAAAACATTCAGTACTTC; cdr3_aa: CASSPYAGQGASKNIQYF
d_call: TRBD2; clone_size: .; j_call: TRBJ2-7; v_call: TRBV28; cdr3_nt: TGTGCCAGCAGTTCCCCGGTTGCGGGAGGCCAAGCGCGATCGAGCTCCTACGAGCAGTACTTC; cdr3_aa: CASSSPVAGGQARSSSYEQYF
d_call: .; clone_size: .; j_call: TRBJ2-7; v_call: TRBV6-5; cdr3_nt: TGTGCCAGCAGTTACAACCCCCGGACCCACGAGCAGTACTTC; cdr3_aa: CASSYNPRTHEQYF
d_call: .; clone_size: many; j_call: TRBJ1-2; v_call: TRBV15; cdr3_nt: TGTGCCACCAGCAGAGGACGGATTAATGGCTACACCTTC; cdr3_aa: CATSRGRINGYTF
d_call: .; clone_size: .; j_call: TRBJ2-7; v_call: TRBV7-9; cdr3_nt: TGTGCCAGCAGCACCGGACCTATTGGCGCCGAGCAGTACTTC; cdr3_aa: CASSTGPIGAEQYF
d_call: TRBD1; clone_size: .; j_call: TRBJ2-4; v_call: TRBV15; cdr3_nt: TGTGCCACCAGCCACAGGGGTGTAGCCAAAAACATTCAGTACTTC; cdr3_aa: CATSHRGVAKNIQYF
d_call: TRBD2; clone_size: .; j_call: TRBJ2-7; v_call: TRBV27; cdr3_nt: TGTGCCAGCAGTTCCCGCCGGCCGGGACTAGTCTACGAGCAGTACTTC; cdr3_aa: CASSSRRPGLVYEQYF
d_call: TRBD2; clone_size: .; j_call: TRBJ2-5; v_call: TRBV2; cdr3_nt: TGTGCCAGCATTGGCGGGAGGGGCGGTGACTTC; cdr3_aa: CASIGGRGGDF
d_call: TRBD2; clone_size: .; j_call: TRBJ2-4; v_call: TRBV5-1; cdr3_nt: TGCGCCAGCAGCTTAGAAGGGACTAGCGGACTAGCCAAAAACATTCAGTACTTC; cdr3_aa: CASSLEGTSGLAKNIQYF
d_call: .; clone_size: .; j_call: TRBJ2-7; v_call: TRBV5-1; cdr3_nt: TGCGCCAGCAGCCGGGGGACAGCTACCGAGCAGTACTTC; cdr3_aa: CASSRGTATEQYF
d_call: .; clone_size: .; j_call: TRBJ1-3; v_call: TRBV9; cdr3_nt: TGTGCCAGCAGCGTAGATGGGGGAAACACCATATATTTT; cdr3_aa: CASSVDGGNTIYF
d_call: .; clone_size: once; j_call: TRBJ1-1; v_call: TRBV7-8; cdr3_nt: TGTGCCAGCAGCTCGGGAGTTCAGTACACTGAAGCTTTCTTT; cdr3_aa: CASSSGVQYTEAFF
d_call: .; clone_size: many; j_call: TRBJ1-5; v_call: TRBV7-2; cdr3_nt: TGTGCCAGCAGCCCGGGCGGGGGCAATCAGCCCCAGCATTTT; cdr3_aa: CASSPGGGNQPQHF
d_call: .; clone_size: once; j_call: TRBJ2-7; v_call: TRBV5-1; cdr3_nt: TGCGCCAGCAGATTGTACAGCTCCTACGAGCAGTACTTC; cdr3_aa: CASRLYSSYEQYF
d_call: TRBD2; clone_size: .; j_call: TRBJ2-5; v_call: TRBV18; cdr3_nt: TGTGCCAGCTCACCCCGGTTGACGGGGGGTGACCAGTACTTC; cdr3_aa: CASSPRLTGGDQYF
d_call: TRBD2; clone_size: .; j_call: TRBJ2-7; v_call: TRBV5-1; cdr3_nt: TGCGCCAGCAGCTTGGCCGGGACTAGCGGTCGGCGGGAGTACTTC; cdr3_aa: CASSLAGTSGRREYF
d_call: TRBD1; clone_size: .; j_call: TRBJ2-7; v_call: TRBV27; cdr3_nt: TGTGCCAGCACGGACAGGGCTCACGAGCAGTACTTC; cdr3_aa: CASTDRAHEQYF
d_call: TRBD1; clone_size: .; j_call: TRBJ2-7; v_call: TRBV11-2; cdr3_nt: TGTGCCAGCAGGATGGACAGGACCTACGAGCAGTACTTC; cdr3_aa: CASRMDRTYEQYF
d_call: .; clone_size: .; j_call: TRBJ2-5; v_call: TRBV18; cdr3_nt: TGTGCCAGCTCACAGGGGGGGATCCAAGAGACCCAGTACTTC; cdr3_aa: CASSQGGIQETQYF
d_call: TRBD2; clone_size: .; j_call: TRBJ2-3; v_call: TRBV18; cdr3_nt: TGTGCCAGCTCACCAGCGGGAGGGCCTGACGATACGCAGTATTTT; cdr3_aa: CASSPAGGPDDTQYF
d_call: .; clone_size: .; j_call: TRBJ1-1; v_call: TRBV5-1; cdr3_nt: TGCGCCAGCAGCTTCCGGACTTCACGAACCAACACTGAAGCTTTCTTT; cdr3_aa: CASSFRTSRTNTEAFF
d_call: TRBD2; clone_size: .; j_call: TRBJ2-2; v_call: TRBV28; cdr3_nt: TGTGCCAGCAGTTCTCAGAGAAGACTAGCGGGAGAGACCGGGGAGCTGTTTTTT; cdr3_aa: CASSSQRRLAGETGELFF
d_call: .; clone_size: .; j_call: TRBJ2-7; v_call: TRBV10-3; cdr3_nt: TGTGCCATCAGTGAGTCGAGGGGTGGGGAGATTTGGAACTACGAGCAGTACTTC; cdr3_aa: CAISESRGGEIWNYEQYF
d_call: .; clone_size: once; j_call: TRBJ1-5; v_call: TRBV7-9; cdr3_nt: TGTGCCAGCAGCTTGCAGGGTCAGCCCCAGCATTTT; cdr3_aa: CASSLQGQPQHF
d_call: .; clone_size: .; j_call: TRBJ2-7; v_call: TRBV6-5; cdr3_nt: TGTGCCAGCAGACCAAGCGGAACCTACGAGCAGTACTTC; cdr3_aa: CASRPSGTYEQYF
d_call: TRBD1; clone_size: .; j_call: TRBJ1-5; v_call: TRBV30; cdr3_nt: TGTGCCTGGAGTGTTGGGACAGGGCTTCAGCCCCAGCATTTT; cdr3_aa: CAWSVGTGLQPQHF
d_call: .; clone_size: .; j_call: TRBJ1-1; v_call: TRBV7-6; cdr3_nt: TGTGCCAGCAGCCAGGGGCGGGGGGCGCGCCATGAAGCTTTCTTT; cdr3_aa: CASSQGRGARHEAFF
d_call: TRBD2; clone_size: many; j_call: TRBJ2-7; v_call: TRBV6-1; cdr3_nt: TGTGCCAGCAGTGGACCCGGGACTAGCGGGAGGTACGAGCAGTACTTC; cdr3_aa: CASSGPGTSGRYEQYF
d_call: .; clone_size: .; j_call: TRBJ2-1; v_call: TRBV18; cdr3_nt: TGTGCCAGCTCACCAACTTTAGAACTAGTGGCAGGGAAAATCTTC; cdr3_aa: CASSPTLELVAGKIF
d_call: TRBD2; clone_size: .; j_call: TRBJ2-1; v_call: TRBV19; cdr3_nt: TGTGCCAGTATCGCACTAGCGGGAGGTACTGAGCAGTTCTTC; cdr3_aa: CASIALAGGTEQFF
d_call: .; clone_size: .; j_call: TRBJ1-1; v_call: TRBV19; cdr3_nt: TGTGCCAGTAGTATAGATTTGGGGGTTGTGCGCACTGAAGCTTTCTTT; cdr3_aa: CASSIDLGVVRTEAFF
d_call: TRBD2; clone_size: .; j_call: TRBJ2-3; v_call: TRBV5-1; cdr3_nt: TGCGCCAGCAGCTCCGGGACTACTTACACAGATACGCAGTATTTT; cdr3_aa: CASSSGTTYTDTQYF
d_call: TRBD1; clone_size: .; j_call: TRBJ2-7; v_call: TRBV29-1; cdr3_nt: TGCAGCGTTGGGGGAGACAGGGGCCAAAACTACGAGCAGTACTTC; cdr3_aa: CSVGGDRGQNYEQYF
d_call: .; clone_size: .; j_call: TRBJ2-7; v_call: TRBV28; cdr3_nt: TGTGCCAGCAGTAAACCCCCATCCTACGAGCAGTACTTC; cdr3_aa: CASSKPPSYEQYF
d_call: .; clone_size: .; j_call: TRBJ2-1; v_call: TRBV7-2; cdr3_nt: TGTGCCAGCGGACAAACGCGGGGACAGAAATTGTTCTTC; cdr3_aa: CASGQTRGQKLFF
d_call: TRBD1; clone_size: once; j_call: TRBJ1-6; v_call: TRBV30; cdr3_nt: TGTGCCTGGATGAGACAGGGAGGCCGTAATTCACCCCTCCACTTT; cdr3_aa: CAWMRQGGRNSPLHF
d_call: TRBD1; clone_size: .; j_call: TRBJ1-1; v_call: TRBV11-2; cdr3_nt: TGTGCCAGCAGCTTAGTCAGGGGGGGAGCTTTCTTT; cdr3_aa: CASSLVRGGAFF
d_call: TRBD2; clone_size: .; j_call: TRBJ2-7; v_call: TRBV2; cdr3_nt: TGTGCCAGCAGCCCCGGACTAGCGGGACGCTACGAGCAGTACTTC; cdr3_aa: CASSPGLAGRYEQYF
d_call: TRBD1; clone_size: .; j_call: TRBJ1-3; v_call: TRBV19; cdr3_nt: TGTGCCAGTAGTGCCCAACAGGGGTACCTTGGAAACACCATATATTTT; cdr3_aa: CASSAQQGYLGNTIYF
d_call: TRBD1; clone_size: .; j_call: TRBJ1-4; v_call: TRBV6-1; cdr3_nt: TGTGCCAGCAGCCCACGACAGGGCACTAATGAAAAACTGTTTTTT; cdr3_aa: CASSPRQGTNEKLFF
d_call: .; clone_size: .; j_call: TRBJ2-5; v_call: TRBV7-6; cdr3_nt: TGTGCCAGCAGCTTAGGTCCAGAACAAGAGACCCAGTACTTC; cdr3_aa: CASSLGPEQETQYF
d_call: .; clone_size: .; j_call: TRBJ2-1; v_call: TRBV27; cdr3_nt: TGTGCCAGCATGGTGTGGGGCAATGAGCAGTTCTTC; cdr3_aa: CASMVWGNEQFF